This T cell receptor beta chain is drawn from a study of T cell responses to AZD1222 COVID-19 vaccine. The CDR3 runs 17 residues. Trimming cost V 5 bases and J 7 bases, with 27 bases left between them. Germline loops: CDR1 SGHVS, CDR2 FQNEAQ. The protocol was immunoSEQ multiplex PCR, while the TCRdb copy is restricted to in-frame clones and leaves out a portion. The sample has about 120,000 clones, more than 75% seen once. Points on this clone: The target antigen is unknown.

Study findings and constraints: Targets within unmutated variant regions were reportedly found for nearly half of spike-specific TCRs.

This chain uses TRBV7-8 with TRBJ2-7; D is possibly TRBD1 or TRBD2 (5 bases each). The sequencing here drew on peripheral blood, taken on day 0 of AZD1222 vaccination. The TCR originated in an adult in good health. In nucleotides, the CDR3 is TGTGCCAGCAGCCTCGATCTCCGGGACCGTCGGTCGGGGGAGCAGTACTTC. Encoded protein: CASSLDLRDRRSGEQYF.